Presented here are 27 T cell receptor beta chains from one specimen sequenced in a study of OX40 agonist ivuxolimab in advanced cancers. The assay was immunoSEQ multiplex PCR, and TCRdb's table has in-frame clones only and misses some. The repertoire has 80,000 or so clones, around 90% of them found once; the top ten carry over 0.15%. This specimen was CD4+ or CD8+ T cells sorted from blood, taken in a trial of the OX40 agonist ivuxolimab. All receptors come from an adult with an advanced solid tumor such as melanoma, head and neck, liver or kidney cancer.

The rearrangement uses TRBV29-1 and TRBJ2-7; D unclear. The CDR3 consists of 12 residues. CDR1 is SQVTM, CDR2 ANQGSEA, per germline. V was trimmed by 5 bases and J by 1 base, leaving 9 bases between them. CDR3 sequence (DNA): TGCAGCGTTTTTGTGGGATCCTACGAGCAGTACTTC. Its translation is CSVFVGSYEQYF.

This chain links TRBV28 with TRBJ2-5; 10 nucleotides agree with TRBD1. The CDR3 totals 15 residues. Germline trimming cut 4 bases from V and 7 bases from J; bases unmatched to any gene: 9. The V gene's germline CDR1 is MDHEN and CDR2 SYDVKM. CDR3 DNA: TGTGCCAGCAGTTCAATCGGGACAGGGGAGGGGACCCAGTACTTC. Amino acids: CASSSIGTGEGTQYF.

The rearrangement links TRBV5-1 to TRBJ1-4; unclear D gene. CDR3 length: 15 residues. V gave up 2 bases and J gave up 0 bases, with 8 bases separating them. Germline values: CDR1 SGHRS, CDR2 YFSETQ. CDR3 nucleotide sequence: TGCGCCAGCAGCTTTTACTCCGCAACTAATGAAAAACTGTTTTTT. As protein: CASSFYSATNEKLFF. The full variable domain, rest sourced from reference TRBV5-1 and TRBJ1-4, is KAGVTQTPRYLIKTRGQQVTLSCSPISGHRSVSWYQQTPGQGLQFLFEYFSETQRNKGNFPGRFSGRQFSNSRSEMNVSTLELGDSALYLCASSFYSATNEKLFFGSGTQLSVL.

This clone was recorded a few times. The rearrangement joins TRBV6-1 to TRBJ2-5; 9 bases map to TRBD2. Germline values: CDR1 MNHNS, CDR2 SASEGT. The CDR3 is 16 amino acids. V lost 3 bases, J lost 1 base, and 6 bases stayed unmatched. The CDR3 DNA sequence: TGTGCCAGCAGTGATCTAGGCGGGGGGGCCCAAGAGACCCAGTACTTC. Translation: CASSDLGGGAQETQYF.

The CDR3 is CASSPSKLRGHTDTQYF. The CDR3 DNA reads TGCGCCAGCAGCCCCTCCAAATTGAGGGGACACACAGATACGCAGTATTTT. This chain links TRBV4-1 with TRBJ2-3; possible D gene TRBD1, 6 bases. The CDR3 is 17 residues long. Trimming shortened V by 4 bases and J by 2 bases, and 19 bases separated the two germline ends. Germline CDR1 is MGHRA and CDR2 is YSYEKL.

The chain is built from TRBV5-4 and TRBJ2-1; D not resolved. CDR1 and CDR2 (germline): SGHNT, YYREEE (reference sequence). The V end was cut by 0 bases, the J end by 2 bases, with 9 bases between. This CDR3 region has 15 residues. CDR3 region: CASSLVGLPYNEQFF. CDR3 nucleotides: TGTGCCAGCAGCTTGGTAGGGCTACCCTACAATGAGCAGTTCTTC.

Concerning this clone itself: Different DNA sequences within this sample yield the same CDR3. The V call is TRBV7-2, the J call TRBJ1-3; possibly TRBD1 for D (5 bases). From germline, CDR1 is SGHTA and CDR2 FQGNSA. The CDR3 totals 14 residues. V lost 1 base and J lost 4, with 8 bases in between. CDR3 residues: CASSLGRGGNTIYF. The CDR3 DNA is TGTGCCAGCAGCTTAGGCCGGGGGGGAAACACCATATATTTT.

The rearrangement uses TRBV2 and TRBJ1-1; tentative D call: TRBD1 (5 bases). The germline V and J ends were trimmed by 7 bases and 1 base, with 16 bases remaining between them. Germline lookup yields CDR1 SNHLY and CDR2 FYNNEI. This CDR3 has 15 amino acids. The CDR3 spells CASITGDPANTEAFF. CDR3 sequence (DNA): TGTGCCAGCATAACCGGGGACCCAGCGAACACTGAAGCTTTCTTT. Drawing the rest from reference TRBV2 and TRBJ1-1, the complete variable domain is EPEVTQTPSHQVTQMGQEVILRCVPISNHLYFYWYRQILGQKVEFLVSFYNNEISEKSEIFDDQFSVERPDGSNFTLKIRSTKLEDSAMYFCASITGDPANTEAFFGQGTRLTVV.

The chain couples TRBV28 to TRBJ1-1, with TRBD1 identical over 9 bases. CDR1 is MDHEN, CDR2 SYDVKM, per germline. Trimming took 3 bases from V and 2 from J; bases not matched to a gene: 19. The CDR3 covers 20 residues. In DNA, the CDR3 is TGTGCCAGCAGTTTGGCGGAGTCGGTCTACACAGGGGGCGCAAACACTGAAGCTTTCTTT. This encodes CASSLAESVYTGGANTEAFF. The whole variable domain, filled in from reference TRBV28 and TRBJ1-1, reads DVKVTQSSRYLVKRTGEKVFLECVQDMDHENMFWYRQDPGLGLRLIYFSYDVKMKEKGDIPEGYSVSREKKERFSLILESASTNQTSMYLCASSLAESVYTGGANTEAFFGQGTRLTVV.

The chain couples TRBV14 to TRBJ2-7; D perhaps matches TRBD1 (6 bases). Germline V gene sequence: CDR1 SGHDN, CDR2 FVKESK. The CDR3 length is 14 residues. The ends were cut back, 3 bases at V and 4 bases at J, with 13 bases in the middle. The CDR3: CASSHETGNYEQYF. DNA of the CDR3: TGTGCCAGCAGCCACGAGACAGGAAATTACGAGCAGTACTTC.

This sequence joins TRBV4-2 and TRBJ1-2; tentatively, D is TRBD1 (6 bases). Trimming took 1 base from V and 4 from J, leaving 10 bases between them. CDR1 is LGHNA and CDR2 is YNFKEQ in the germline V gene. This CDR3 is 14 amino acids long. Here the CDR3 reads CASSQGAGVYGYTF. Here the CDR3 DNA reads TGTGCCAGCAGCCAAGGGGCAGGGGTCTATGGCTACACCTTC.

J is TRBJ2-5 and V is TRBV29-1; the D gene is possibly TRBD2 (5 bases). Germline CDR1 reads SQVTM; CDR2 reads ANQGSEA. V was clipped by 4 bases and J by 5 bases, with 5 bases between them. This CDR3 comprises 10 residues. The CDR3 region is CSVGGETQYF. The CDR3 DNA is TGCAGCGTTGGAGGGGAGACCCAGTACTTC.

J is TRBJ2-2 and V is TRBV5-1; perhaps D is TRBD1 or TRBD2 (5 bases each). Germline loops: CDR1 SGHRS, CDR2 YFSETQ. The length of the CDR3 is 15 residues. Trimming pared 0 bases from V and 6 bases from J, leaving 12 bases between. CDR3 in DNA: TGCGCCAGCAGCTTGGGGGGGACGGAGGCCGGGGAGCTGTTTTTT. It yields the protein CASSLGGTEAGELFF.

The chain couples TRBV19 to TRBJ2-5, with D possibly being TRBD2 (5 bases). Matching the DNA end better, TRBJ2-7 makes the J call doubtful. Looked up from germline, CDR1 is LNHDA and CDR2 is SQIVND (reference sequence). CDR3 size: 12 residues. In DNA form, the CDR3 reads TGTGCCAGTGGAGGTGCCGCTTACGAGCAGTACTTC. It yields the protein CASGGAAYEQYF.

The chain couples TRBV15 to TRBJ2-5; D is unclear. Trimming stripped 0 bases from V and 5 bases from J, with 1 base between. The CDR3 has 11 residues. Germline V gene sequence: CDR1 LNHNV, CDR2 YYDKDF (reference sequence). CDR3 coding DNA: TGTGCCACCAGCAGAGAGGAGACCCAGTACTTC. Encoded protein: CATSREETQYF.

The chain uses TRBV6-1 and TRBJ1-5; the D is unclear. Germline CDR1 MNHNS, CDR2 SASEGT. The CDR3 is 13 amino acids. The V end lost 9 bases, the J end lost 4 bases, and 13 bases lay between the germline ends. CDR3 region: CASNEKLNQPQHF. The CDR3 region has the DNA TGTGCCAGTAACGAGAAGTTAAATCAGCCCCAGCATTTT.

The rearrangement links TRBV30 to TRBJ2-3; a weak D match, TRBD2 (6 bases). Germline-derived CDR1 and CDR2 are GTSNPN and SVGIG (reference sequence). The CDR3 has 14 residues. Trimming pared 0 bases from V and 9 bases from J, leaving 16 bases between. The CDR3 region is CAWSVGGNTGTQYF. CDR3 nucleotides: TGTGCCTGGAGTGTAGGCGGGAACACGGGGACGCAGTATTTT.

The rearrangement uses TRBV25-1 and TRBJ1-4; D remains unclear. The V gene lost 5 bases and the J gene lost 8 bases, with 24 bases spanning the gap. Per germline, CDR1 MGHDK and CDR2 SYGVNS. The CDR3 length is 17 residues. CDR3 protein: CASSQNSGRFVTEKLFF. The CDR3 region has the DNA TGTGCCAGCAGTCAAAACAGCGGGAGGTTCGTTACCGAAAAACTGTTTTTT.

The V and J genes are TRBV19 and TRBJ2-2, with D hard to call. This CDR3 has 14 residues. Germline V lookup: CDR1 LNHDA, CDR2 SQIVND (reference sequence). V was trimmed by 1 base and J by 3 bases, leaving 6 bases between them. CDR3 in DNA: TGTGCCAGTAGTATAGGACGGGACACCGGGGAGCTGTTTTTT. It codes for CASSIGRDTGELFF. Based on the CDR3 plus reference TRBV19 and TRBJ2-2, the full variable domain is DGGITQSPKYLFRKEGQNVTLSCEQNLNHDAMYWYRQDPGQGLRLIYYSQIVNDFQKGDIAEGYSVSREKKESFPLTVTSAQKNPTAFYLCASSIGRDTGELFFGEGSRLTVL.

This chain links TRBV7-3 with TRBJ1-6, with D unclear. With 5 bases removed from V and 7 bases from J, the gap between germline ends came to 9 bases. Germline CDR1 and CDR2: SGHTA and FQGTGA. The CDR3 loop spans 13 amino acids. The CDR3: CASSHTQNSPLHF. The DNA of the CDR3 is TGTGCCAGCAGCCATACACAGAATTCACCCCTCCACTTT.

This clone showed up just once. The chain combines TRBV4-1 with TRBJ1-5, with 11 bases fitting TRBD1. CDR3 length: 16 amino acids. Germline CDR1 is MGHRA and CDR2 is YSYEKL. Trimming cost V 4 bases and J 3 bases; bases outside gene matches: 5. The CDR3 nucleotides are TGCGCCAGCAGCCCGGGACAGGGGGTTTCCAATCAGCCCCAGCATTTT. Translated, it gives CASSPGQGVSNQPQHF.

The rearrangement links TRBV12-1 to TRBJ2-3; TRBD1 is taken as the D call from the table, unchecked against the DNA. TRBV12-1 is a known pseudogene. The CDR3 has 16 amino acids. The CDR3 DNA reads as TGTGCCAGCAGCTTTGACTCGGGACAGAACACAGATACGCAGTATTTT. It codes for CASSFDSGQNTDTQYF.

The chain employs TRBV7-9 and TRBJ2-6; TRBD1 aligns across 7 bases. V was pared by 5 bases and J by 0 bases, with 13 bases of the junction left unmatched. Germline assignment: CDR1 SEHNR and CDR2 FQNEAQ (reference sequence). This CDR3 is 19 amino acids long. Here the CDR3 DNA reads TGTGCCAGCAGCATCTGGGGACAGCGCGGCGCCTCTGGGGCCAACGTCCTGACTTTC. It specifies CASSIWGQRGASGANVLTF.

The chain links TRBV6-1 to TRBJ1-1; TRBD1 is a possible D gene (5 bases). This CDR3 is built from 16 residues. Germline CDR1 reads MNHNS; CDR2 reads SASEGT. V was shortened by 4 bases and J by 6 bases, with 21 bases between the two germline ends. The CDR3 is CASSAGRSSTLAEAFF. Here the CDR3 DNA reads TGTGCCAGCAGTGCGGGGCGATCCTCTACTCTTGCTGAAGCTTTCTTT.

V gene TRBV11-2 combines with J gene TRBJ2-5, with 7 bases identical to TRBD1. V gave up 5 bases and J gave up 11 bases; unmatched junction bases: 20. Germline V gene lookup returns CDR1 SGHAT and CDR2 FQNNGV. The CDR3 loop spans 16 amino acids. In DNA, the CDR3 is TGTGCCAGCAGCGGTACCACCTGGACAGGTCCCTTGGAGCAGTACTTC. As protein: CASSGTTWTGPLEQYF.

This chain joins TRBV6-5 and TRBJ2-2; D possibly corresponds to TRBD2 (6 bases). The CDR3 spans 15 residues. Germline V gene data show CDR1 as MNHEY and CDR2 as SVGAGI. The V gene lost 8 bases and the J gene lost 0 bases, with 13 bases spanning the gap. For the CDR3, the DNA is TGTGCCAGCGAGCCCGGAGGGGCGAACACCGGGGAGCTGTTTTTT. This encodes CASEPGGANTGELFF.

This rearrangement joins TRBV18 to TRBJ2-7; 12 nucleotides line up with TRBD2. CDR3 size: 15 residues. The junction had 5 bases not matched to a gene; V was cut back by 6 bases and J by 2 bases. Germline CDR1 reads KGHSH; CDR2 reads LQKENI. The CDR3 region has the DNA TGTGCCAGCTCCTCTAGCGGGGGGGCCACCTACGAGCAGTACTTC. Residues: CASSSSGGATYEQYF.